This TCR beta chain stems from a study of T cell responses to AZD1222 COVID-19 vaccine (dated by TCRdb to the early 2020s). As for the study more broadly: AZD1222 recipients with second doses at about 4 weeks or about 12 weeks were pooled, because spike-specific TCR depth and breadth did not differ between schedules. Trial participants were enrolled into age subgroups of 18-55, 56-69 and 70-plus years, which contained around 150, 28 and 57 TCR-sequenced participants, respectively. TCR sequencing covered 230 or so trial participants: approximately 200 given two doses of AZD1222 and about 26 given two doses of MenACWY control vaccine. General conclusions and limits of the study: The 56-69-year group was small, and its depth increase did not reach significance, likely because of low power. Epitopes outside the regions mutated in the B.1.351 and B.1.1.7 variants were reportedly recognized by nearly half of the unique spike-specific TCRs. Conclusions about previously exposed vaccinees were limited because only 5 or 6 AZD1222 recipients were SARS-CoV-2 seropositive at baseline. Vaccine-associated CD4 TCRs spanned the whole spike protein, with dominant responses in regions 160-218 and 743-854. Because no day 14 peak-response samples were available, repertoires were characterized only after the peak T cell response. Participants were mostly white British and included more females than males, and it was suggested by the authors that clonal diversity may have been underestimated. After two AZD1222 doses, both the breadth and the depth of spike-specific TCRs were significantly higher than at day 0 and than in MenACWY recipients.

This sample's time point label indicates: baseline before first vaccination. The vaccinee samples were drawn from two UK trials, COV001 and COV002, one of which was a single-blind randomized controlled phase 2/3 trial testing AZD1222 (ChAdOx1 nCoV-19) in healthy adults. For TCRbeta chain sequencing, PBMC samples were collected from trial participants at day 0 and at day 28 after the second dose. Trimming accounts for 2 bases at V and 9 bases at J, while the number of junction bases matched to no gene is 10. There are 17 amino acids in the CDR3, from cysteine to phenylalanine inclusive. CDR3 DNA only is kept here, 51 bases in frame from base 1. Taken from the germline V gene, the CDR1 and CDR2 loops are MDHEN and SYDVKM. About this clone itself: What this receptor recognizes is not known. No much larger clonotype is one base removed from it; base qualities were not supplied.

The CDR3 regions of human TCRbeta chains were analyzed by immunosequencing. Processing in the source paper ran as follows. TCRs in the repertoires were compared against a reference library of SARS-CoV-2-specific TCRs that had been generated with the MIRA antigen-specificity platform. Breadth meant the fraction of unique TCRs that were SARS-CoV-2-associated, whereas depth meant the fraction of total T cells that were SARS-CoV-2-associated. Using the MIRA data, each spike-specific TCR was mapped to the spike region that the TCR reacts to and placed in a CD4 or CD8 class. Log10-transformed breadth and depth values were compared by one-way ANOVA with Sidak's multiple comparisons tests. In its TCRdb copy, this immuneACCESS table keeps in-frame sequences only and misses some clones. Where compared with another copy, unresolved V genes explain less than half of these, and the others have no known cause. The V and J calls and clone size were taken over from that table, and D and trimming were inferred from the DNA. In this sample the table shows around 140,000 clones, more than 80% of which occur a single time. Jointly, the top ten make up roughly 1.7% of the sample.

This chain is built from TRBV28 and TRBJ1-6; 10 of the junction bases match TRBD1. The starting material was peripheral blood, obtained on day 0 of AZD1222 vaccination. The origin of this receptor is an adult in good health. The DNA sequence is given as TGTGCCAGCAGTTTACCGGGACAGGGGTTTCTGGGTTCACCCCTCCACTTT. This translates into CASSLPGQGFLGSPLHF. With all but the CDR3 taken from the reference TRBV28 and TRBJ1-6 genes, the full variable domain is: DVKVTQSSRYLVKRTGEKVFLECVQDMDHENMFWYRQDPGLGLRLIYFSYDVKMKEKGDIPEGYSVSREKKERFSLILESASTNQTSMYLCASSLPGQGFLGSPLHFGNGTRLTVT.